Below are 28 T cell receptor beta chains sequenced from a single sample in a study of blood T cells in healthy people across ages. Then a second PCR, running about 6 to 12 cycles, was carried out with a sample-barcoded 5' primer and a J-beta primer mix. MiXCR was run by TCRdb on the 5' RACE reads, yielding one entry per CDR3 protein. This sample has about 1.8 million distinct CDR3 sequences; around half occur once, and the top ten carry 2.1%. Input material: blood. Source of these receptors: a woman aged 40 to 50 in good health.

This chain links TRBV11-2 with TRBJ2-1; 10 positions match TRBD2. Gene TRBJ2-7 matches the end of the DNA better, so the J call may be wrong. From germline, CDR1 is SGHAT and CDR2 FQNNGV. The CDR3 has 21 residues. CDR3 sequence reads: CASSLVSGGPSRVPSYNEQYF. In DNA, the CDR3 is TGTGCCAGCAGCTTAGTTAGCGGGGGGCCCTCAAGAGTCCCCTCCTACAATGAGCAGTACTTC.

The gene calls are TRBV11-3 and TRBJ2-1, with D unclear. The J call may be wrong; the DNA end is better matched by TRBJ2-7. Germline-derived CDR1 and CDR2 are SGHNT and YENEEA. CDR3 size: 14 residues. The CDR3 loop reads CASSLVGDEYEQYF. CDR3 bases: TGTGCCAGCAGCTTAGTAGGAGATGAATACGAGCAGTACTTC.

This clonotype was seen only a few times. This rearrangement joins TRBV4-1 to TRBJ2-5, with TRBD2 as a possible D gene (6 bases). Per the germline V gene, CDR1 is MGHRA and CDR2 is YSYEKL. The V end was cut by 0 bases, the J end by 5 bases, with 16 bases between. The CDR3 is made up of 16 amino acids. CDR3 in amino acids: CASSQEALRGRETQYF. The CDR3, as DNA: TGCGCCAGCAGCCAAGAGGCGTTGCGGGGCCGGGAGACCCAGTACTTC.

The rearrangement uses TRBV7-9 and TRBJ1-4; TRBD1 agrees at 8 bases. The germline CDR1 and CDR2 sequences are SEHNR and FQNEAQ (reference sequence). The CDR3 consists of 17 residues. Trimming took 2 bases from V and 7 from J; bases not matched to a gene: 12. The CDR3 protein is CASSLPLPDREREKLFF. The CDR3 bases are TGTGCCAGCAGCTTACCCCTCCCGGACAGGGAGCGTGAAAAACTGTTTTTT.

This clonotype occurred a few times. The V gene is TRBV4-2, the J gene TRBJ2-3, with a tentative D call TRBD1 (5 bases). V was pared by 4 bases and J by 2 bases, with 19 bases between. This CDR3 is 17 amino acids long. Germline V gene sequence: CDR1 LGHNA, CDR2 YNFKEQ. The DNA of the CDR3 is TGTGCCAGCAGCCCCAACCAGGGTCCGACGAACACAGATACGCAGTATTTT. The encoded protein is CASSPNQGPTNTDTQYF.

The CDR3 DNA reads as TGCAGTGCTCCCGGGACTCCCCCTTTGGGTGAGCAGTTCTTC. Amino acids: CSAPGTPPLGEQFF. The chain is built from TRBV20-1 and TRBJ2-1; D might be TRBD2 (6 bases). The CDR3 has 14 amino acids. Looked up from germline, CDR1 is DFQATT and CDR2 is SNEGSKA (reference sequence). V lost 5 bases to trimming and J lost 9 bases, with 20 bases between them.

This clonotype has just a few counts. The chain couples TRBV28 to TRBJ2-5, with D perhaps assigned TRBD1 or TRBD2 (6 bases each). The germline gives CDR1 MDHEN, CDR2 SYDVKM. V lost 3 bases, J lost 4 bases, and 15 bases lay in between. CDR3 size: 15 residues. The chain's CDR3 is CASSFGGGPSETQYF. The CDR3 nucleotides read TGTGCCAGCAGTTTTGGAGGGGGGCCGTCAGAGACCCAGTACTTC.

The chain recombines TRBV24-1 with TRBJ2-5; 7 nucleotides agree with TRBD2. Germline CDR1 is KGHDR and CDR2 is SFDVKD. Losses at the gene ends were 7 bases for V and 11 bases for J; bases not matched to a gene: 18. The CDR3 consists of 15 residues. This chain's CDR3 is CATSPGLSPYNEQYF. DNA of the CDR3: TGTGCCACCAGCCCGGGACTATCACCCTACAATGAGCAGTACTTC.

The chain links TRBV7-2 to TRBJ2-7, with D possibly matching TRBD1 (6 bases). Germline CDR1 reads SGHTA; CDR2 reads FQGNSA. With 7 bases removed from V and 6 bases from J, the gap between germline ends came to 16 bases. The CDR3 has 13 amino acids. The CDR3 sequence is CASNSRGGGEQYF. The DNA of the CDR3 is TGTGCCAGCAACAGCAGGGGTGGGGGCGAGCAGTACTTC.

The rearrangement links TRBV7-2 to TRBJ2-5; a possible D gene is TRBD2 (6 bases). Trimming cost V 5 bases and J 6 bases, with 13 bases left between them. CDR3 length equals 13 residues. Germline lookup yields CDR1 SGHTA and CDR2 FQGNSA. CDR3 loop: CASSEWGVQTQYF. The CDR3 nucleotides are TGTGCCAGCAGCGAGTGGGGGGTACAGACCCAGTACTTC.

This chain joins TRBV13 and TRBJ1-2, with 12 bases lining up with TRBD1. CDR3 length: 14 amino acids. With V trimmed by 5 bases and J by 6 bases, 4 bases remained unmatched. Germline assignment: CDR1 PRHDT and CDR2 FYEKMQ (reference sequence). CDR3 DNA sequence: TGTGCCAGCAGCCCCCGGGACAGGGGGCATGGCTACACCTTC. It yields the protein CASSPRDRGHGYTF.

The chain joins TRBV6-5 to TRBJ2-7; 9 bases agree with TRBD1. Germline CDR1 reads MNHEY; CDR2 reads SVGAGI. The V gene end was trimmed by 5 bases and the J gene end by 5 bases; junction bases not matched to a gene: 7. The CDR3 loop spans 14 amino acids. The CDR3 here is CASSNRGRVDEQYF. CDR3 nucleotides: TGTGCCAGCAGTAACAGGGGGCGGGTGGACGAGCAGTACTTC.

This chain links TRBV20-1 with TRBJ1-4; D is perhaps TRBD1 (5 bases). Germline V CDR1 and CDR2: DFQATT, SNEGSKA (reference sequence). There are 14 residues in the CDR3. Trimming cost V 4 bases and J 8 bases, with 17 bases left between them. The CDR3 nucleotides are TGCAGTGCTATCTTGGTGGGGGTGGGAGAAAAACTGTTTTTT. This gives the protein CSAILVGVGEKLFF.

This chain joins TRBV28 and TRBJ2-7; 10 bases map to TRBD2. Trimming at V came to 7 bases and at J to 3 bases, leaving 9 bases not matched to a gene. Germline CDR1 is MDHEN and CDR2 is SYDVKM. CDR3 length: 15 residues. DNA of the CDR3: TGTGCCAGCATTCGAGGAGCGGGAGGGATCTACGAGCAGTACTTC. As protein: CASIRGAGGIYEQYF.

This clonotype came up many times. With a much larger clone just one base away, this may be a read error. This chain joins TRBV28 and TRBJ2-7, with D uncertain. V lost 3 bases, J lost 3 bases, and 3 bases lay in between. Germline V gives CDR1 MDHEN, CDR2 SYDVKM. The CDR3 loop spans 11 amino acids. The CDR3: CASSFFYEQYF. DNA of the CDR3: TGTGCCAGCAGTTTTTTCTACGAGCAGTACTTC.

V is TRBV7-6 and J is TRBJ2-7; D remains ambiguous. The germline V gene has CDR1 SGHVS and CDR2 FNYEAQ. V lost 2 bases to trimming and J lost 2 bases, with 10 bases between them. The CDR3 sequence is 14 residues long. The CDR3 region is CASSLSQTTYEQYF. The CDR3 DNA reads TGTGCCAGCAGCTTATCCCAGACCACCTACGAGCAGTACTTC.

The chain is built from TRBV13 and TRBJ1-2; 12 bases align to TRBD1. The CDR3 runs to 16 residues. Germline V gives CDR1 PRHDT, CDR2 FYEKMQ (reference sequence). After removal of 5 bases from V and 7 bases from J, the junction contained 11 bases not matched to a gene. Written as DNA, the CDR3 is TGTGCCAGCAGCCTCGGGGACAGGGGGCGGTATTCTGGCTACACCTTC. Amino acids: CASSLGDRGRYSGYTF.

This clonotype was seen only a few times. The chain joins TRBV6-5 to TRBJ2-1; possibly TRBD2 for D (5 bases). V lost 2 bases and J 5 bases, leaving 10 bases between the germline ends. CDR1 MNHEY and CDR2 SVGAGI come from the germline V gene. This CDR3 has 14 amino acids. CDR3 nucleotide sequence: TGTGCCAGCAGTTACCGGGGTTGGAACAATGAGCAGTTCTTC. This encodes CASSYRGWNNEQFF.

The CDR3, as DNA: TGCGCCAGCAGCTTGGCCTGGGGGGCGGCTGAAGCTTTCTTT. It yields the protein CASSLAWGAAEAFF. This rearrangement joins TRBV5-1 to TRBJ1-1; TRBD1 is a possible D gene (6 bases). CDR1 is SGHRS and CDR2 is YFSETQ in the germline V gene. This CDR3 is 14 amino acids long. V shed 0 bases and J shed 6 bases, with 12 bases lying between them.

This rearrangement joins TRBV27 to TRBJ2-3, with 10 nucleotides matching TRBD2. Germline V gene data show CDR1 as MNHEY and CDR2 as SMNVEV (reference sequence). This CDR3 comprises 15 residues. Trimming cost V 5 bases and J 3 bases; bases outside gene matches: 5. The CDR3 nucleotides read TGTGCCAGCAGTGCGGGACTAGCGATTACAGATACGCAGTATTTT. Translation: CASSAGLAITDTQYF.

The chain's CDR3 is CASHRGPPDYEQYF. CDR3 sequence (DNA): TGCGCCAGCCACAGGGGCCCTCCGGACTACGAGCAGTACTTC. This sequence joins TRBV5-1 and TRBJ2-7; 7 positions agree with TRBD1. This CDR3 has 14 amino acids. The trim removed 7 bases at V and 3 bases at J, leaving 10 bases unmatched. CDR1 is SGHRS and CDR2 is YFSETQ in the germline V gene. The variable domain in full, completed from reference TRBV5-1 and TRBJ2-7, reads KAGVTQTPRYLIKTRGQQVTLSCSPISGHRSVSWYQQTPGQGLQFLFEYFSETQRNKGNFPGRFSGRQFSNSRSEMNVSTLELGDSALYLCASHRGPPDYEQYFGPGTRLTVT.

The table lists this clonotype with a few counts. This chain joins TRBV6-2 or TRBV6-3 and TRBJ2-7; 10 bases fit TRBD2. Germline V gene data show CDR1 as MNHEY and CDR2 as SVGEGT. V shed 5 bases, J shed 1 base, and the junction held 5 bases outside the gene matches. The CDR3 spans 15 residues. CDR3 sequence reads: CASSPPSGGSYEQYF. DNA for the CDR3: TGTGCCAGCAGTCCGCCTAGCGGGGGATCCTACGAGCAGTACTTC.

This CDR3 reads CSVEGGTGFGYTF. CDR3 nucleotide sequence: TGCAGCGTTGAAGGCGGGACAGGGTTCGGCTACACCTTC. This sequence joins TRBV29-1 and TRBJ1-2; the match to TRBD1 covers 9 bases. After removal of 1 base from V and 8 bases from J, the junction contained 5 bases not matched to a gene. Germline CDR1 reads SQVTM; CDR2 reads ANQGSEA. The CDR3 runs 13 residues.

Concerning this clonotype: Its ends do not fully match the called genes, so a read error is possible. The V and J genes are TRBV13 and TRBJ2-1, with TRBD1 matching over 11 bases. Per the germline V gene, CDR1 is PRHDT and CDR2 is FYEKMQ (reference sequence). The CDR3 totals 15 residues. The CDR3 reads CASSFGQGALNGQFF. The CDR3 nucleotides read TGTGCCAGCAGCTTCGGACAGGGGGCACTCAATGGGCAGTTCTTC.

The chain couples TRBV20-1 to TRBJ1-2; possibly TRBD1 for D (6 bases). V lost 3 bases to trimming and J lost 8 bases, with 16 bases between them. The germline V gene encodes CDR1 DFQATT and CDR2 SNEGSKA (reference sequence). This CDR3 comprises 13 residues. The CDR3 reads CSASEPTGFGYTF. DNA of the CDR3: TGCAGTGCTAGCGAACCTACAGGGTTCGGCTACACCTTC.

This clonotype was counted a few times. The chain joins TRBV6-2 or TRBV6-3 to TRBJ2-1; weak D call: TRBD1 (6 bases). The V and J ends lost 7 bases and 8 bases respectively, with 15 bases between them. The CDR3 is made up of 13 amino acids. Germline V gives CDR1 MNHEY, CDR2 SVGEGT. This CDR3 reads CASTFGGPYEQFF. CDR3 in DNA: TGTGCCAGCACTTTTGGGGGCCCGTATGAGCAGTTCTTC.

The V gene is TRBV10-1, the J gene TRBJ1-2; no definite D call. Looked up from germline, CDR1 is WNHNN and CDR2 is SYGVQD (reference sequence). The CDR3 totals 13 residues. V lost 3 bases and J 4 bases, leaving 9 bases between the germline ends. The CDR3 DNA reads as TGCGCCAGCAGTGATGAGGTCTCCTATGGCTACACCTTC. Translated: CASSDEVSYGYTF.

Of note for this clonotype: A read error may produce the germline difference seen at one junction end. The chain carries TRBV14 and TRBJ1-2; no clear D gene. There are 16 residues in the CDR3. CDR1 and CDR2 (germline): SGHDN, FVKESK. CDR3 loop: CASSQEIRAHNYGYTF. CDR3 sequence (DNA): TGTGCTAGCAGCCAAGAAATCCGAGCCCACAACTATGGCTACACCTTC.